The clone carrying this T cell receptor (beta chain) was detected only a few times. Its specificity is unknown. The entry originates in a study of regulatory T cells in long-lasting Graves disease. Study-level findings and limits: Among persistent patients, a larger number of public clonotypes were shared (roughly 2,900) than among newly diagnosed patients (under 1,000). Favored gene segments in persistent disease were TRBV28, TRBJ1-2 and TRBJ2-5. Accuracy was possibly reduced by small sample size.

This CDR3 has 14 residues. Trimming shortened V by 2 bases and J by 3 bases, and 10 bases separated the two germline ends. Germline V gene sequence: CDR1 LGHDT, CDR2 YNNKEL (reference sequence). Arm-PCR with iRepertoire HTBI primers amplified the CDR3 regions for these TCR beta libraries. TCRdb re-called the multiplex PCR reads with MiXCR, one entry per CDR3 protein. The repertoire holds 700,000 or so distinct CDR3 sequences, with 30% as singletons. This sample's time point: persistent/refractory GD, antithyroid drugs over 5 years with positive TRAb. PBMCs were the source of the RNA used for TCR sequencing.

This clonotype was sampled from a female donor with Graves disease. Sequenced material: peripheral blood mononuclear cells (PBMCs), taken when the disease was refractory, from a patient treated with antithyroid drugs. The V call is TRBV3-1, the J call TRBJ1-2; possible D gene TRBD1, 6 bases. CDR3 protein: CASSQRGAHYGYTF. CDR3 DNA: TGTGCCAGCAGCCAACGGGGGGCTCACTATGGCTACACCTTC.